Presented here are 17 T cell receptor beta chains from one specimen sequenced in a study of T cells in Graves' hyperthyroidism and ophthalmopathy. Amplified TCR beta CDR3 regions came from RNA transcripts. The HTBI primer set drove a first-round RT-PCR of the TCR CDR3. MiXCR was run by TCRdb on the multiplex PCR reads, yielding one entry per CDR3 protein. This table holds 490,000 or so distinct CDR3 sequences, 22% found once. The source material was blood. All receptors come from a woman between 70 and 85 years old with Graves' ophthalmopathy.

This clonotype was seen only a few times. The CDR3 DNA is TGTGCCACGGGACTAACCTACAATGAGCAGTTCTTC. This sequence encodes CATGLTYNEQFF. The chain employs TRBV18 and TRBJ2-1; 7 bases are shared with TRBD2. Germline V gives CDR1 KGHSH, CDR2 LQKENI. V dropped 10 bases and J dropped 2; count of bases not matched to a gene: 2. The CDR3 contains 12 residues.

Here the CDR3 reads CASSELYLSKNIQYF. As DNA, the CDR3 is TGTGCCAGCAGTGAGTTGTATCTTTCCAAAAACATTCAGTACTTC. This sequence joins TRBV6-1 and TRBJ2-4; D ambiguous. With 3 bases removed from V and 2 bases from J, the gap between germline ends came to 11 bases. Looked up from germline, CDR1 is MNHNS and CDR2 is SASEGT. CDR3 length equals 15 residues.

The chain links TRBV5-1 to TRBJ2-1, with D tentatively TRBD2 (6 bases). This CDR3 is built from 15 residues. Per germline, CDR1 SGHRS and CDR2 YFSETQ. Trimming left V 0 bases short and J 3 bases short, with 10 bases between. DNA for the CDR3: TGCGCCAGCAGCTTGGCGGGGGACTTCTACAATGAGCAGTTCTTC. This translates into CASSLAGDFYNEQFF.

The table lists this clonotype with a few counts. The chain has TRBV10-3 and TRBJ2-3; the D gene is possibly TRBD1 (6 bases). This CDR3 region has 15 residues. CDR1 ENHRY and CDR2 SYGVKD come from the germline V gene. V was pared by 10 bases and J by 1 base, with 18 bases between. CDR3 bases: TGTGCCACTCAGAGGGGGTCAGGAGGCACAGATACGCAGTATTTT. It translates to CATQRGSGGTDTQYF.

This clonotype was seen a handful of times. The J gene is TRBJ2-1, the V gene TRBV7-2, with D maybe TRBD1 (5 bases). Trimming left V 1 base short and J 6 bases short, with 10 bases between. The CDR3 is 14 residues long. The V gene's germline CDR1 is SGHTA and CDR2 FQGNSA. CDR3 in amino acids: CASSLGPGFNEQFF. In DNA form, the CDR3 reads TGTGCCAGCAGCTTAGGTCCAGGGTTCAATGAGCAGTTCTTC.

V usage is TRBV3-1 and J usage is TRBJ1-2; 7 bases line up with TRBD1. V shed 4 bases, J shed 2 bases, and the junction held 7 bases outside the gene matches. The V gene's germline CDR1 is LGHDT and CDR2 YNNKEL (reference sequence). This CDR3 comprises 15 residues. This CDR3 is CASSPPGGGNYGYTF. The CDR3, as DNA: TGTGCCAGCAGCCCCCCCGGAGGGGGCAACTATGGCTACACCTTC.

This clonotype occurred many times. The CDR3 region is CAIKRDASTDTQYF. CDR3 in DNA: TGTGCCATCAAGCGAGACGCTAGCACAGATACGCAGTATTTT. The V call is TRBV10-3, the J call TRBJ2-3; D is uncertain. The CDR3 spans 14 residues. The germline gives CDR1 ENHRY, CDR2 SYGVKD. Trimming left V 7 bases short and J 0 bases short, with 11 bases between.

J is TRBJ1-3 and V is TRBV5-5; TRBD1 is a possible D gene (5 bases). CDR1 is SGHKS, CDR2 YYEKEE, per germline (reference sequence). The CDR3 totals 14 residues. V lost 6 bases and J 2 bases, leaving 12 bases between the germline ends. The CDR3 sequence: CASNTGTTGNTIYF. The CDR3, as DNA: TGTGCCAGCAACACCGGGACTACTGGAAACACCATATATTTT.

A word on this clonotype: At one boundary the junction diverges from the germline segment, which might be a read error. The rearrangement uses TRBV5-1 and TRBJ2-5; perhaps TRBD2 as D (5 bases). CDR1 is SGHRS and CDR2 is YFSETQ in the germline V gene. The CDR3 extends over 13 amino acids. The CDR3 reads CASSTGRGETQYF. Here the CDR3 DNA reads TGTGCCAGCAGCACGGGGAGAGGAGAGACCCAGTACTTC.

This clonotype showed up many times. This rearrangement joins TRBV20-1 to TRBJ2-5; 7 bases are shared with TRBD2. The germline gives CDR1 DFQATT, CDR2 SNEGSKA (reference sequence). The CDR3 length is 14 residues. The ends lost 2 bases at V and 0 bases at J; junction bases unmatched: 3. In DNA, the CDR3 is TGCAGTGCTAGACGCGGGAGTAACCAAGAGACCCAGTACTTC. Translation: CSARRGSNQETQYF.

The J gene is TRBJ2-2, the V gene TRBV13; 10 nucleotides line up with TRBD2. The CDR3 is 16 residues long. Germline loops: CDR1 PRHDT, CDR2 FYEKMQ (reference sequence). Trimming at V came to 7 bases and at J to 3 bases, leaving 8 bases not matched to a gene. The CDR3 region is CASNSRTSGYTGELFF. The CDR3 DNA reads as TGTGCCAGCAACTCCCGGACTAGCGGTTACACCGGGGAGCTGTTTTTT. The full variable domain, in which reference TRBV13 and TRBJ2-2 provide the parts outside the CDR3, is AAGVIQSPRHLIKEKRETATLKCYPIPRHDTVYWYQQGPGQDPQFLISFYEKMQSDKGSIPDRFSAQQFSDYHSELNMSSLELGDSALYFCASNSRTSGYTGELFFGEGSRLTVL.

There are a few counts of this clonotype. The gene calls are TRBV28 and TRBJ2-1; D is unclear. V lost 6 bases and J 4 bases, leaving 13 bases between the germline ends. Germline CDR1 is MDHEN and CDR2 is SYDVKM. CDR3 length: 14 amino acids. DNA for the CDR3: TGTGCCAGCAGGCTCCTGAACGTATACAATGAGCAGTTCTTC. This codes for CASRLLNVYNEQFF.

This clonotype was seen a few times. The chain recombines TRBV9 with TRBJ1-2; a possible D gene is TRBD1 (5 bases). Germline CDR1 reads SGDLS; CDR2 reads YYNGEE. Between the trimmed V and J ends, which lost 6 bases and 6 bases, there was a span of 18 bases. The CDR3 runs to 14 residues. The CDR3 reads CASTRVNQGDGYTF. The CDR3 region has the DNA TGTGCCAGCACCCGCGTAAATCAGGGCGATGGCTACACCTTC.

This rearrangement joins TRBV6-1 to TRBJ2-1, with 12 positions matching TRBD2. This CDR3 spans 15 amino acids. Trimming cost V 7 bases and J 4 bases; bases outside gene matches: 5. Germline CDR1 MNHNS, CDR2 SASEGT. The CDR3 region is CASTLTSGRYNEQFF. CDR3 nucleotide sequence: TGTGCCAGCACTTTGACTAGCGGGAGATACAATGAGCAGTTCTTC.

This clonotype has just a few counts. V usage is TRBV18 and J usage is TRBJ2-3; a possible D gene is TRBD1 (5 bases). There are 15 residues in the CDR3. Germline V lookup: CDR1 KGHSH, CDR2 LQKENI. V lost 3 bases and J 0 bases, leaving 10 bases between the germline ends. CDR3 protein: CASSPQQESTDTQYF. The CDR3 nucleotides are TGTGCCAGCTCACCTCAACAGGAAAGCACAGATACGCAGTATTTT.

The CDR3 spells CATRTGSNQPQHF. CDR3 in DNA: TGTGCCACACGGACAGGGAGCAATCAGCCCCAGCATTTT. V usage is TRBV10-3 and J usage is TRBJ1-5, with TRBD1 matching 8 bases. The CDR3 is 13 residues long. V lost 10 bases, J lost 1 base, and 3 bases stayed unmatched. CDR1 ENHRY and CDR2 SYGVKD come from the germline V gene.

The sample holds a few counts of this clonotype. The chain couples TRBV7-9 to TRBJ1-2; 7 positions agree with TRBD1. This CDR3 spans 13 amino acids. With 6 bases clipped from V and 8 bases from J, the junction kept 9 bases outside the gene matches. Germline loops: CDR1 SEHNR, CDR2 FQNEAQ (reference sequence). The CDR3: CASRPDRWSGYTF. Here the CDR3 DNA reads TGTGCCAGCAGACCGGACAGGTGGTCGGGCTACACCTTC.